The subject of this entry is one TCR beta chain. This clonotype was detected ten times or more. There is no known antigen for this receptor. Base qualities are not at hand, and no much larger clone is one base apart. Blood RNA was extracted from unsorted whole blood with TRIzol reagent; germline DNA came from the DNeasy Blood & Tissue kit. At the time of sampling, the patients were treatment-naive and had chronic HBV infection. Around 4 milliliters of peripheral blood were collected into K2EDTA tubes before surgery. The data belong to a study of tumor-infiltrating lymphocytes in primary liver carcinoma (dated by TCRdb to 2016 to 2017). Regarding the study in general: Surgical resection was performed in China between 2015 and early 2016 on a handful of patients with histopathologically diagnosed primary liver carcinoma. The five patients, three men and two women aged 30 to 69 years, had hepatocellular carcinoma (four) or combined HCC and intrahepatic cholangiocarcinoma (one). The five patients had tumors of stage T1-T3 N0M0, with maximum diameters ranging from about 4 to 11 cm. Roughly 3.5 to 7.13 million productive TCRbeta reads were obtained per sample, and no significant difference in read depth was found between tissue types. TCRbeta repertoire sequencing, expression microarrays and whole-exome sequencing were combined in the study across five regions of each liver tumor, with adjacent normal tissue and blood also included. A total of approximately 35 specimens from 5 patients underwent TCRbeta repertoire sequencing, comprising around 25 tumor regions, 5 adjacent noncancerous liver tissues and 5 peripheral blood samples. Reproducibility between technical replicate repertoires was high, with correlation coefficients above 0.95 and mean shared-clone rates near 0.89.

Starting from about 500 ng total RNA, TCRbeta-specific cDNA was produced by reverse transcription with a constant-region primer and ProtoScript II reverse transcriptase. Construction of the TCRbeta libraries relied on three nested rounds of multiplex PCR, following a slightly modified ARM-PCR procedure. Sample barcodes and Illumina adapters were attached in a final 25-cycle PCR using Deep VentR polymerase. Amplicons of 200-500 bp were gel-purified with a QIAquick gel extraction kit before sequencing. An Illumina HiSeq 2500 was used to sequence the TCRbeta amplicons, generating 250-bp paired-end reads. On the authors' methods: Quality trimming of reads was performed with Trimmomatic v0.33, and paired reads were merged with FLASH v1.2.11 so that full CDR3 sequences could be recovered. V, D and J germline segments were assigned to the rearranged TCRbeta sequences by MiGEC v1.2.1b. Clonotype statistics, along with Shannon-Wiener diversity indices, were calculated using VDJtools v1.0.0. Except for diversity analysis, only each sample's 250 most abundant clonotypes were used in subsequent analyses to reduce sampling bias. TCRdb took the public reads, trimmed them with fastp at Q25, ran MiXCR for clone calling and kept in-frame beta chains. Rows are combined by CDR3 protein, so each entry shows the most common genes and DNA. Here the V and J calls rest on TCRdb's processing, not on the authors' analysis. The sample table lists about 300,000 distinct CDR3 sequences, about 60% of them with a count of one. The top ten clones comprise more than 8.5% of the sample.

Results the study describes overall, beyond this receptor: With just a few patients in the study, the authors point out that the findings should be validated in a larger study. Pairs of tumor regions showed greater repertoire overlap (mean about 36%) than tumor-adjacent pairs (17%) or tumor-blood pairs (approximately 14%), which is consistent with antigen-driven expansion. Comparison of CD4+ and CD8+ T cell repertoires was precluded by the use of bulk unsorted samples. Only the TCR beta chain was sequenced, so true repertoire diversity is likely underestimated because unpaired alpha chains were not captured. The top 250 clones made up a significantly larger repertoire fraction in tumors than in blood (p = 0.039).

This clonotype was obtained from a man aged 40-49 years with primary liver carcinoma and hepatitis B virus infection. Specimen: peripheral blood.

The CDR3 region has the sequence CASSPPDSDSYEQYF. The base sequence is TGCGCCAGCAGCCCCCCCGACAGTGACTCCTACGAGCAGTACTTC. The chain is assembled from TRBV4-3 and TRBJ2-7; TRBD1 could be the D gene, as 5 bases match. V is reduced by 4 bases and J by 0 bases, leaving a spacing of 13 bases between them. Per the germline V gene, LGHNA is the CDR1 and YSLEER is the CDR2. The CDR3 contains 15 residues, cysteine and phenylalanine counted. CDR3 DNA only is kept here, 45 bases in frame from base 1.